This T cell receptor (beta chain) is drawn from a study of regulatory T cells in long-lasting Graves disease. General study points: Patients with persistent disease shared some 2,900 public clonotypes, outpacing the roughly 870 shared by new patients.

This clonotype showed up just a few times. Its target is unknown. Deletions cut 6 bases from V and 7 bases from J, with 15 bases between. The CDR3 totals 13 residues. Looked up from germline, CDR1 is MNHNS and CDR2 is SASEGT. Arm-PCR of CDR3 regions with iRepertoire HTBI primers generated TCR beta libraries. TCRdb re-called the multiplex PCR reads with MiXCR, one entry per CDR3 protein. The data show approximately 380,000 distinct CDR3 sequences, less than 25% seen once. As to time point: persistent/refractory GD, antithyroid drugs over 5 years with positive TRAb. The authors made the TCR library using RNA they extracted from PBMCs.

This chain links TRBV6-1 with TRBJ1-2; no definite D call. This TCR derives from a female donor with Graves disease. The source material was peripheral blood mononuclear cells (PBMCs), sampled when the disease was refractory, from a patient treated with antithyroid drugs. The CDR3 protein is CASRKDDLTGYTF. CDR3 sequence (DNA): TGTGCCAGCAGGAAAGACGACTTAACTGGCTACACCTTC.